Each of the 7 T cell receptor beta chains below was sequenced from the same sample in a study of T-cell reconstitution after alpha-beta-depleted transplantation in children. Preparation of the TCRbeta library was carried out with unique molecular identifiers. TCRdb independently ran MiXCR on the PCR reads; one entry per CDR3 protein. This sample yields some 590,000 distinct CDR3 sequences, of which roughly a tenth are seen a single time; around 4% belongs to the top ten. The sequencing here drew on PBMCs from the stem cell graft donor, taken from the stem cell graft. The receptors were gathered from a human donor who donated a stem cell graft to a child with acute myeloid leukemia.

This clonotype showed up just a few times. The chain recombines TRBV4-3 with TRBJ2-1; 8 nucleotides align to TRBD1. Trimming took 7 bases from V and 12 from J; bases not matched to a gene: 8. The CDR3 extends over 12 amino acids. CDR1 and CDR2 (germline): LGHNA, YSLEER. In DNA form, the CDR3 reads TGCGCCAGCACGGCTTCCGGACAGGGGCAGTTCTTC. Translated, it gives CASTASGQGQFF.

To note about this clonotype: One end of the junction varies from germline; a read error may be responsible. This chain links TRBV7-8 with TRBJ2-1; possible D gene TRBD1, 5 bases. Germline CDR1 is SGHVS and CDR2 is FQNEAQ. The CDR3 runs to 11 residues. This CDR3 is CASSLSGNKVF. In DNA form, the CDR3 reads TGTGCCAGCAGCTTATCAGGGAATAAGGTCTTC.

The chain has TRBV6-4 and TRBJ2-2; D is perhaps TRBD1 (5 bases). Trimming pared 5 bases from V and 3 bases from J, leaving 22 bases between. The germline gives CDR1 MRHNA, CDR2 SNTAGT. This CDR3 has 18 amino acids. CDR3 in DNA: TGTGCCAGCAGTCCAAGAGGAACAGCGCCAGGGTACACCGGGGAGCTGTTTTTT. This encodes CASSPRGTAPGYTGELFF.

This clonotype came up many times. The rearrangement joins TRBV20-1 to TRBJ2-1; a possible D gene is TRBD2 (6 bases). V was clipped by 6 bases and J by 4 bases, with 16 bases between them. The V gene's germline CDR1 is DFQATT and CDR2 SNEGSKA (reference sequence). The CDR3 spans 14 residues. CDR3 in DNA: TGCAGTGCCCCCCCGGGCGGGAAGTACAATGAGCAGTTCTTC. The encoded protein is CSAPPGGKYNEQFF.

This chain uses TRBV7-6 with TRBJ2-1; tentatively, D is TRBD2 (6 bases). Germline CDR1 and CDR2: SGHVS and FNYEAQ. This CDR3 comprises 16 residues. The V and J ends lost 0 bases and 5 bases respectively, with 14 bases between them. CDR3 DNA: TGTGCCAGCAGCTTAGCCCGAATCGGGGGTCACAATGAGCAGTTCTTC. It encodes CASSLARIGGHNEQFF.

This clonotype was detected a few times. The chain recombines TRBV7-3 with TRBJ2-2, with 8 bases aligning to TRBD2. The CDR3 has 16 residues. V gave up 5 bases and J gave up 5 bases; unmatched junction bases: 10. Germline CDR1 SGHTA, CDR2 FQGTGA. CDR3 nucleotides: TGTGCCAGCAGCCCCGAACCGGGACTAGAGACCGGGGAGCTGTTTTTT. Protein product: CASSPEPGLETGELFF.

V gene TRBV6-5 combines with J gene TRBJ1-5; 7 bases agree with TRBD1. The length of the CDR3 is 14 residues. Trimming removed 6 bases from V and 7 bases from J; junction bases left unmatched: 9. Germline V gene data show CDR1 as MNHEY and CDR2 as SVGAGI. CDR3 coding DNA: TGTGCCAGCAGCTACAGGGGCCAGGGGCAGCCCCAGCATTTT. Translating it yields CASSYRGQGQPQHF.